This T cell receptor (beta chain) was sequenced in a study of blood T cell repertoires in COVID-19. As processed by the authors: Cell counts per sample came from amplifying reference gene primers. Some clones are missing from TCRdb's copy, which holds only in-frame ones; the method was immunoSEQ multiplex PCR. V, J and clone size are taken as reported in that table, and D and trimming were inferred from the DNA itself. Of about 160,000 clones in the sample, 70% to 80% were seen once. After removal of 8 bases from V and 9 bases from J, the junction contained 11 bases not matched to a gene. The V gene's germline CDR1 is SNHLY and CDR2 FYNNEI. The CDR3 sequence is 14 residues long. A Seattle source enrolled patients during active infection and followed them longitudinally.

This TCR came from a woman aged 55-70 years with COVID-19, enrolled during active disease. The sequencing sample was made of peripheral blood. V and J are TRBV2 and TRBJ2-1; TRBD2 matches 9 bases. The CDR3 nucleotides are TGTGCCAGCGGCCGCGGGGGGGCAATCGCTGAGCAGTTCTTC. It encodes CASGRGGAIAEQFF.